This TCR beta chain was sequenced in a study of CD8 T cells in Susac syndrome. Random hexamers were used to reverse transcribe the RNA input (about 0.5 to 1 ug). MiXCR was run by TCRdb on the immunoSEQ multiplex PCR reads, yielding one entry per CDR3 protein. The repertoire holds fewer than 300,000 distinct CDR3 sequences, with around 84% as singletons. Sequencing was done on a sample of CD8+ T cells from PBMCs. This receptor was identified in a human donor with multiple sclerosis.

CDR3 region: CASSRTSGSDTQYF. As DNA, the CDR3 is TGTGCCAGCAGCCGGACTAGCGGCTCAGATACGCAGTATTTT. This chain connects TRBV7-9 to TRBJ2-3; 10 bases match TRBD2. This CDR3 has 14 residues. The ends lost 5 bases at V and 4 bases at J; junction bases unmatched: 3. From germline, CDR1 is SEHNR and CDR2 FQNEAQ (reference sequence).